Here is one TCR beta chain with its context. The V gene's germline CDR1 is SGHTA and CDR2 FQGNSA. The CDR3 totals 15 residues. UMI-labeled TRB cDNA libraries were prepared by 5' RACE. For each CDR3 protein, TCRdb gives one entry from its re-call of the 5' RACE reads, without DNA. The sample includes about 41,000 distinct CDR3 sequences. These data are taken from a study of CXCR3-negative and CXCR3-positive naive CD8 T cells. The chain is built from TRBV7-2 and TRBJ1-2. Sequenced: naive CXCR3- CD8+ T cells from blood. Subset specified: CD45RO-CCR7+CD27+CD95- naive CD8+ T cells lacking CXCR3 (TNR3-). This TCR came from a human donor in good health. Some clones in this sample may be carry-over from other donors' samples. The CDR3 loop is CASSLGFLGEDGYTF.